Described below is a single T cell receptor (beta chain) sequence and its context. What it recognizes is unknown. The record originates from a study of cytomegalovirus exposure and HLA in healthy donors. Study-level points and caveats: The records held CMV serostatus as the only immune exposure information. Through in vitro validation, three CMV-associated chains were shown to be specific for CMV antigens.

The primer mix had 60 Vbeta and 13 Jbeta primers. Profiling relied on immunoSEQ multiplex PCR, and the TCRdb table lists in-frame clones only, not all of them. The data hold approximately 110,000 clones, with 79% observed a single time. This TCR came from a middle-aged woman in good health and CMV-seronegative. Specimen: PBMCs.

CDR3 region: CASSPWGQGGYEQYF. CDR3 nucleotide sequence: TGTGCCAGCAGCCCATGGGGACAGGGGGGCTACGAGCAGTACTTC. The gene calls are TRBV16 and TRBJ2-7; 11 nucleotides align to TRBD1. Per germline, CDR1 KGHSY and CDR2 FQNENV. This CDR3 is 15 amino acids long. V was pared by 4 bases and J by 3 bases, with 5 bases of the junction left unmatched.